This T cell receptor (beta chain) emerged from a study of a mutant IDH1 vaccine in newly diagnosed glioma. Time point defined: week 5, during vaccination. In the vaccine, a single dose held 300 ug of the mutant IDH1 20-mer peptide, along with topical imiquimod. The table came from immunoSEQ multiplex PCR; TCRdb's copy has only in-frame clones and leaves some out. The sample consists of tens of thousands of clones, 91% of them appearing once. Note on this clone: Antigen specificity is unknown.

CDR1 is MNHEY and CDR2 is SMNVEV in the germline V gene (reference sequence). V was pared by 5 bases and J by 2 bases, with 11 bases of the junction left unmatched. The CDR3 consists of 17 residues. V is TRBV27 and J is TRBJ2-7; 11 bases line up with TRBD2. Sequencing was performed on PBMCs, taken from a glioma patient whose treatment included an IDH1 peptide vaccine. This TCR derives from a woman aged 45-60 years with glioma. DNA for the CDR3: TGTGCCAGCAGTCCCCGACTAGCGGGATGGAATACCTACGAGCAGTACTTC. This encodes CASSPRLAGWNTYEQYF.